This section outlines one T cell receptor (beta chain) sequence together with its context. The source of the sample is a study of blood T cell repertoires in COVID-19. Study background: Symptom resolution, clearance, or two negative PCRs marked donors in Cohort 3 as recovered. Samples of COVID-19 (acute and convalescent) were obtained from the United States, Italy and Spain.

CDR3 size: 14 residues. Germline CDR1 and CDR2: KGHSH and LQKENI. V lost 3 bases and J lost 7; bases outside the gene matches: 4. Participants were aged about 18 to 90 years, lived in over 20 US areas, and enrolled virtually. Sequenced by immunoSEQ multiplex PCR; TCRdb stores in-frame clones only, minus some. The sample yields roughly 150,000 clones, 79% seen once. This receptor was obtained from a woman aged 70-85 years in a cohort exposed to, infected with or recovered from COVID-19 (not recorded which). The sequencing sample was made of PBMCs or T cells enriched from blood (not recorded which). This chain joins TRBV18 and TRBJ1-4, with TRBD1 identical over 8 bases. The CDR3 loop is CASSPRQGSEKLFF. CDR3 DNA sequence: TGTGCCAGCTCACCCCGACAGGGGAGTGAAAAACTGTTTTTT. Full variable domain (missing parts from reference TRBV18 and TRBJ1-4): NAGVMQNPRHLVRRRGQEARLRCSPMKGHSHVYWYRQLPEEGLKFMVYLQKENIIDESGMPKERFSAEFPKEGPSILRIQQVVRGDSAAYFCASSPRQGSEKLFFGSGTQLSVL.